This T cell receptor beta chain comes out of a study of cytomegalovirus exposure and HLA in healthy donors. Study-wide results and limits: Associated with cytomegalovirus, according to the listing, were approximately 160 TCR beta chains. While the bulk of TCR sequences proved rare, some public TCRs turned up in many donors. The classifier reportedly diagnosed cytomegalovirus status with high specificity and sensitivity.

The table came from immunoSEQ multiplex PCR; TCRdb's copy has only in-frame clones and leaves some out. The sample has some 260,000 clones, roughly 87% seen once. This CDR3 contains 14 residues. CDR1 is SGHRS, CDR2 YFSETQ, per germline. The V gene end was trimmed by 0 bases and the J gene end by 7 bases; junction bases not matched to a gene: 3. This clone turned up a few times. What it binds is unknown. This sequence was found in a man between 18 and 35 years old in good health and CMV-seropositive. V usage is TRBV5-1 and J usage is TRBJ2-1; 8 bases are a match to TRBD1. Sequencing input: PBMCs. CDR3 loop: CASSLERQGNEQFF. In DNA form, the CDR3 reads TGCGCCAGCAGCTTGGAGAGACAGGGGAATGAGCAGTTCTTC.